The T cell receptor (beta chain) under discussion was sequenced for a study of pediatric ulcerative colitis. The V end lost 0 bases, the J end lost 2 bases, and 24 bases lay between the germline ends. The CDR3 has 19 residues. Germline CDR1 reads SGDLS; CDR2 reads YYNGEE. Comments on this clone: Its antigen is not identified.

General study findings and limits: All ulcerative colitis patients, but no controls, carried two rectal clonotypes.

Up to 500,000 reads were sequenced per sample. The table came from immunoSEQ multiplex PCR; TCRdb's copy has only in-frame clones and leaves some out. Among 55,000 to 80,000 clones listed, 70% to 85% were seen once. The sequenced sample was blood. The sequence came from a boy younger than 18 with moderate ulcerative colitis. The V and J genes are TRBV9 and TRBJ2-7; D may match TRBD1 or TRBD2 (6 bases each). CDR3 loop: CASSVGGGGLASPAYEQYF. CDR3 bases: TGTGCCAGCAGCGTAGGAGGAGGGGGACTCGCCAGCCCAGCCTACGAGCAGTACTTC.